This is a list of T cell receptor beta chains from one sample in a study of blood T cell repertoires in COVID-19. The method was immunoSEQ multiplex PCR; TCRdb's version includes in-frame clones alone and lacks a portion of them. The data contain about 230,000 clones, around 83% of them singletons. The sequencing input was peripheral blood. The source is a woman in her 40s who had recovered from COVID-19. The conserved cysteine and the conserved F or W are not part of the CDR3 here. The D gene is left open where the match is weak.

v_call,d_call,cdr3_aa
TRBV13,TRBD1,ASSLDGTGDNSPLH
TRBV2,TRBD1,ATRLGDRGGYT
TRBV30,-,AWSDSGYTEAF
TRBV30,-,AWSGSSGDPYEQY
TRBV4-3,TRBD1,ASSQAFPGQGIEKLF
TRBV7-9,TRBD1,ASSSTGTGVEQY
TRBV12-3/TRBV12-4,-,ASSDSQRAEAF
TRBV7-2,-,ASSLGSRGQPLH
TRBV3-1/TRBV3-2,TRBD2,ASRRKPGLAGASSTDTQY
TRBV10-3,TRBD1,AISGTDRGHEQY
TRBV5-1,TRBD1,ASSPGQGENEQY
TRBV19,-,ASSRPGGSTEAF
TRBV19,-,ASSIGQDQETQY
TRBV6-2/TRBV6-3,-,ASSTLLYTEAF
TRBV28,-,ASRPGGNQPQH
TRBV4-2,TRBD1,ASSQADRADQPQH
TRBV24-1,-,ATSPQYTGELF
TRBV6-5,TRBD1,ASSRDRDSNYGYT
TRBV5-6,-,ASSFTANYGYT
TRBV2,-,ASSEAQNQETQY
TRBV29-1,-,SVETAMGTDTQY
TRBV7-9,-,ASSLALHQGPSYGYT
TRBV28,TRBD2,ASSFLSGGVHNEQF
TRBV3-1/TRBV3-2,TRBD2,ASSQGGLALVDTQY
TRBV7-8,TRBD1,ASSLALTGGEGTEAF
TRBV14,-,ASSQVGGLARGTEAF
TRBV28,TRBD1,ACHRGGNTEAF
TRBV7-2,-,ASSLSTNTGELF
TRBV29-1,-,SVLSDEQF
TRBV11-2,TRBD1,ASRLRGTGGTEAF
TRBV7-3,TRBD1,ASSLGQESEAF
TRBV4-2,-,ASSQDWADSGNTIY